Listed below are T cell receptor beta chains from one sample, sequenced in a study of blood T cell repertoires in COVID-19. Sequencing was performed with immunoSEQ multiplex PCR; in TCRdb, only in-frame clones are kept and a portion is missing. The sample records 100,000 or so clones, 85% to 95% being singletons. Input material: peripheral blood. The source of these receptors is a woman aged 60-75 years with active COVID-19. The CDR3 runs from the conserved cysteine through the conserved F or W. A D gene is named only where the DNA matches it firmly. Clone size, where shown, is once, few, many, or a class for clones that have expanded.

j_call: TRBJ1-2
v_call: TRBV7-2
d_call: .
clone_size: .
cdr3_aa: CASSPTTGYGYTF
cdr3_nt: TGTGCCAGCAGCCCCACTACTGGCTATGGCTACACCTTC

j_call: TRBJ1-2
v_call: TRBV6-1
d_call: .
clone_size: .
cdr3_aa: CASSGIEDGGYNGYTF
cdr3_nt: TGTGCCAGCAGTGGAATCGAAGACGGAGGATATAATGGCTACACCTTC

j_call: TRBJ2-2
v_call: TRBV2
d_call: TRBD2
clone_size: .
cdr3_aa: CASSEALAGAGELFF
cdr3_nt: TGTGCCAGCAGTGAAGCGCTAGCGGGGGCCGGGGAGCTGTTTTTT

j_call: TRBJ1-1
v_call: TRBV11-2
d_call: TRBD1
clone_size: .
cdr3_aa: CASSLNRGRGAFF
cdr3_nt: TGTGCCAGCAGCCTGAACAGGGGGCGCGGGGCTTTCTTT

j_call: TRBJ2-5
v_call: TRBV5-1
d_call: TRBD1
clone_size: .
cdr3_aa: CASSLADREETQYF
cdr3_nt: TGCGCCAGCAGCCTAGCTGACAGGGAAGAGACCCAGTACTTC

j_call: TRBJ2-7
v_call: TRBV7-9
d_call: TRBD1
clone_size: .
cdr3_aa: CASSFGDRGSEQYF
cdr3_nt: TGTGCCAGCAGCTTTGGGGACAGGGGTAGCGAGCAGTACTTC

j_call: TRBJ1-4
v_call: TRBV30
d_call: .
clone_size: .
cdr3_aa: CAWSSGTRGEKLFF
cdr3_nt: TGTGCCTGGAGTTCCGGAACCCGGGGGGAAAAACTGTTTTTT

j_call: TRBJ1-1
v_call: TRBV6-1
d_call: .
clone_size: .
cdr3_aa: CASSEHSLRAFF
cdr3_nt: TGTGCCAGCAGTGAACATAGCTTGCGAGCTTTCTTT

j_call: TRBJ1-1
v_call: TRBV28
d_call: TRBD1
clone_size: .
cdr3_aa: CASSSIQGRSEAFF
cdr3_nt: TGTGCCAGCAGTTCCATACAGGGGAGGTCTGAAGCTTTCTTT

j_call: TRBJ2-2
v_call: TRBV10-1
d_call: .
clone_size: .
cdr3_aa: CASSELARGGELFF
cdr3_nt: TGCGCCAGCAGTGAACTAGCAAGGGGCGGGGAGCTGTTTTTT

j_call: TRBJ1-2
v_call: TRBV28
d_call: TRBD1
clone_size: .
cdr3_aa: CASGTNRGNYGYTF
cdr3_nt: TGTGCCAGCGGAACGAACAGGGGGAACTATGGCTACACCTTC

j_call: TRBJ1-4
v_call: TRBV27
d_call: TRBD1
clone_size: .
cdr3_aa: CASSLSTGGREKLFF
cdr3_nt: TGTGCCAGCAGTTTATCGACAGGGGGCCGTGAAAAACTGTTTTTT

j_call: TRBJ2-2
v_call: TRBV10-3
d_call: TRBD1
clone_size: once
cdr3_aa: CAISVSGTGYTGELFF
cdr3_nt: TGTGCCATCAGTGTATCCGGGACAGGGTACACCGGGGAGCTGTTTTTT

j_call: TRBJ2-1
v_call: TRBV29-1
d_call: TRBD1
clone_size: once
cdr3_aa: CSVEDSGTVGFF
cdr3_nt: TGCAGCGTTGAAGACAGTGGGACAGTTGGGTTCTTC

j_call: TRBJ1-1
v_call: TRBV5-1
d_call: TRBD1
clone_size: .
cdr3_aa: CASSRTTGGEAEAFF
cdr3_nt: TGCGCCAGCAGCCGAACGACAGGGGGCGAGGCTGAAGCTTTCTTT

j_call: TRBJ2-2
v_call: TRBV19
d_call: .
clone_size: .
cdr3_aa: CASSMGGRTGELFF
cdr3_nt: TGTGCCAGTAGTATGGGGGGTCGAACCGGGGAGCTGTTTTTT

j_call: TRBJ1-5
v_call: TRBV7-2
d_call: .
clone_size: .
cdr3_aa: CASSLKPAGSNQPQHF
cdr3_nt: TGTGCCAGCAGCTTAAAACCGGCGGGGAGCAATCAGCCCCAGCATTTT

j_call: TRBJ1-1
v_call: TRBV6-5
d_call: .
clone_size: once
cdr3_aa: CASRIQAFTEAFF
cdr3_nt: TGTGCCAGCAGGATACAGGCGTTCACTGAAGCTTTCTTT

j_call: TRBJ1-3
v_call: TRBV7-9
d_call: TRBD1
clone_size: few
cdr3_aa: CASIDWGQGANTIYF
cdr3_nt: TGTGCCAGCATCGACTGGGGCCAGGGGGCTAACACCATATATTTT

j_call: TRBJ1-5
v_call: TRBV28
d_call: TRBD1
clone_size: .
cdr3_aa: CASSAPGQGTQPQHF
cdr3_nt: TGTGCCAGCAGTGCGCCGGGACAGGGGACTCAGCCCCAGCATTTT

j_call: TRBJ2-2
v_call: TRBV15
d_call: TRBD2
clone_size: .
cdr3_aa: CATSRDLLAGLTLGELFF
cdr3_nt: TGTGCCACCAGCAGAGATCTACTAGCGGGGCTCACGCTCGGGGAGCTGTTTTTT

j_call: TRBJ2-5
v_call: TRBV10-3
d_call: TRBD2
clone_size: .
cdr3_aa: CAISRTSGAETQYF
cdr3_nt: TGTGCCATCAGTCGGACTAGCGGGGCGGAGACCCAGTACTTC

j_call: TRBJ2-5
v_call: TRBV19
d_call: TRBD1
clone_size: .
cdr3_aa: CASSPNRGQETQYF
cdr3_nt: TGTGCCAGTAGTCCGAACAGGGGGCAAGAGACCCAGTACTTC

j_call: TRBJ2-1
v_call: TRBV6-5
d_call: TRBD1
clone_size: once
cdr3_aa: CASSRQGSSYNEQFF
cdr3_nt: TGTGCCAGCAGCCGACAGGGAAGTTCATACAATGAGCAGTTCTTC

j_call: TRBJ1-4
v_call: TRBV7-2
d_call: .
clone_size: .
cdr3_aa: CASSFGSAREKLFF
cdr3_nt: TGTGCCAGCAGCTTCGGGTCAGCCCGGGAAAAACTGTTTTTT

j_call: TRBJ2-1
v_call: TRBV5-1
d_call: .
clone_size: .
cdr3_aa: CASRIAESYNEQFF
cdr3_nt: TGCGCCAGCAGGATAGCGGAGTCCTACAATGAGCAGTTCTTC

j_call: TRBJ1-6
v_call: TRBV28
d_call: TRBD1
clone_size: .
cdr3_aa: CASSDRESSYNSPLHF
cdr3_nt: TGTGCCAGCAGCGACAGGGAGAGCTCCTATAATTCACCCCTCCACTTT

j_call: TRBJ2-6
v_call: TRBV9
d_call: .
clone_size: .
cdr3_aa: CASSVFSGGRSGANVLTF
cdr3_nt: TGTGCCAGCAGCGTATTTTCCGGGGGGCGCTCTGGGGCCAACGTCCTGACTTTC

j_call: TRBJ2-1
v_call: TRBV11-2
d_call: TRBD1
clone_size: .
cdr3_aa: CASSARTQGVVYNEQFF
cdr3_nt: TGTGCCAGCAGCGCACGGACACAGGGGGTTGTCTACAATGAGCAGTTCTTC

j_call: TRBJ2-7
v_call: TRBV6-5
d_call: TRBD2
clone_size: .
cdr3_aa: CASSYTSGNSYEQYF
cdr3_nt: TGTGCCAGCAGTTACACTAGCGGGAACTCCTACGAGCAGTACTTC

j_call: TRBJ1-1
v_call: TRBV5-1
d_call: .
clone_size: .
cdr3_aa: CASSLARQGNAVNTEAFF
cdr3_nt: TGCGCCAGCAGCTTGGCCCGCCAGGGTAACGCGGTGAACACTGAAGCTTTCTTT

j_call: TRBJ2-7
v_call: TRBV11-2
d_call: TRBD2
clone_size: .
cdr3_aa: CASSFKTSGSYEQYF
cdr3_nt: TGTGCCAGCAGCTTCAAGACTAGCGGGAGCTACGAGCAGTACTTC

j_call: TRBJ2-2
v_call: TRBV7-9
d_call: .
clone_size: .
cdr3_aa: CASSYNIPGTLAGELFF
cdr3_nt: TGTGCCAGCAGCTATAACATTCCCGGGACACTAGCCGGGGAGCTGTTTTTT

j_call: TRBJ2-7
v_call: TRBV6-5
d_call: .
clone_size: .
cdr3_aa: CASSYLPGLNEQYF
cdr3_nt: TGTGCCAGCAGTTATCTCCCCGGTCTAAACGAGCAGTACTTC

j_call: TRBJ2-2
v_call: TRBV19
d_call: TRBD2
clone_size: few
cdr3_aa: CASSAGLAGTGELFF
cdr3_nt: TGTGCCAGTAGTGCCGGACTAGCGGGCACCGGGGAGCTGTTTTTT

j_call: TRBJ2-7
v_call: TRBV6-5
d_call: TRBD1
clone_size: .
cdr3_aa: CASSYRGQGLYEQYF
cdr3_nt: TGTGCCAGCAGTTACCGGGGACAGGGTCTCTACGAGCAGTACTTC

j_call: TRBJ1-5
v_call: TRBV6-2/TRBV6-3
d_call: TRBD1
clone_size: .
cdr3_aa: CASSYSAVPSAGTGGLQPQHF
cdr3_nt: TGTGCCAGCAGTTACTCCGCAGTACCAAGCGCCGGGACAGGGGGCCTTCAGCCCCAGCATTTT

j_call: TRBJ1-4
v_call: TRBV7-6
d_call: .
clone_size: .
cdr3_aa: CASSLAAGNYEKLFF
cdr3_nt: TGTGCCAGCAGCTTAGCGGCAGGGAACTATGAAAAACTGTTTTTT

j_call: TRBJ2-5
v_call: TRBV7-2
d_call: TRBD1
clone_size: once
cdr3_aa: CASSPRGLDETQYF
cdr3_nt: TGTGCCAGCAGCCCCAGGGGGTTAGACGAGACCCAGTACTTC

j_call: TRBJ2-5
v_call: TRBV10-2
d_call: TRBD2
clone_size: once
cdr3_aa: CASTGGTRHETQYF
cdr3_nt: TGCGCCAGCACCGGAGGGACTAGGCACGAGACCCAGTACTTC

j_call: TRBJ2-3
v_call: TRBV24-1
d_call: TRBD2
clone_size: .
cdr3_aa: CATSEGTSGDTQYF
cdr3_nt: TGTGCCACCAGTGAGGGGACTAGCGGGGATACGCAGTATTTT

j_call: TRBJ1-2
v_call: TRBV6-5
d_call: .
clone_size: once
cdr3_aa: CASRAQTVYTF
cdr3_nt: TGTGCCAGCAGGGCCCAGACAGTCTACACCTTC

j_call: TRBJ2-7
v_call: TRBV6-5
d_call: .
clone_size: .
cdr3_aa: CASSYSRQGLHEQYF
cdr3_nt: TGTGCCAGCAGTTACTCGAGGCAGGGGTTACACGAGCAGTACTTC

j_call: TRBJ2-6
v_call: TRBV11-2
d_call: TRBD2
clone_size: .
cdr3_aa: CASSFASGRDSGANVLTF
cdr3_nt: TGTGCCAGCAGCTTCGCTAGCGGGAGGGATTCTGGGGCCAACGTCCTGACTTTC

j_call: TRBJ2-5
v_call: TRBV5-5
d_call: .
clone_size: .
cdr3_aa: CASSPGLGQETQYF
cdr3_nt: TGTGCCAGCAGCCCGGGACTGGGGCAAGAGACCCAGTACTTC

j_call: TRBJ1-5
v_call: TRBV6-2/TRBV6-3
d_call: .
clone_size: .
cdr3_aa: CASSYTQRQPQHF
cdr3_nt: TGTGCCAGCAGTTATACGCAGAGGCAGCCCCAGCATTTT

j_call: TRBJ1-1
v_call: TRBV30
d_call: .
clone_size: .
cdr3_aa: CASTDASGYEAFF
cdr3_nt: TGTGCCTCTACTGACGCCTCAGGTTATGAAGCTTTCTTT

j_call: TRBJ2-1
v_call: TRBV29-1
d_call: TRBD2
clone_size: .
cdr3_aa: CSVPAPVRTSGADNEQFF
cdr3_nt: TGCAGCGTGCCGGCCCCCGTCCGGACTAGCGGGGCCGACAATGAGCAGTTCTTC

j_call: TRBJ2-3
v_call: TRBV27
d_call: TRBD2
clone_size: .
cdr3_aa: CASSIGLAGGPSTDTQYF
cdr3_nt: TGTGCCAGCAGTATCGGACTAGCGGGGGGCCCAAGCACAGATACGCAGTATTTT

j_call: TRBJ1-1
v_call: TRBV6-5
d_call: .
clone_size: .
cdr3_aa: CASKRDMQDFF
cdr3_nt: TGTGCCAGCAAACGGGACATGCAGGATTTCTTT

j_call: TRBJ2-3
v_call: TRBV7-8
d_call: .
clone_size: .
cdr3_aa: CASSLARGMDTQYF
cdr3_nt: TGTGCCAGCAGCTTAGCTCGCGGGATGGATACGCAGTATTTT

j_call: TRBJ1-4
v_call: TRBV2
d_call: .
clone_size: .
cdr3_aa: CASSESGAWGVFF
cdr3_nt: TGTGCCAGCAGTGAATCGGGCGCCTGGGGGGTGTTTTTT

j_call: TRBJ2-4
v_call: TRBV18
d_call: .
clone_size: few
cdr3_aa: CASSPGEIAKNIQYF
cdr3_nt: TGTGCCAGCTCACCGGGCGAAATAGCCAAAAACATTCAGTACTTC

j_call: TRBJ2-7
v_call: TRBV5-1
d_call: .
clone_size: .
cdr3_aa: CASSQGIAGYEQYF
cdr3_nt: TGCGCCAGCAGCCAGGGGATAGCGGGTTACGAGCAGTACTTC

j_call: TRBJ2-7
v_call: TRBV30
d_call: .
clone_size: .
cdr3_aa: CAWRQSYEQYF
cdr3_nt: TGTGCCTGGAGACAGTCCTACGAGCAGTACTTC

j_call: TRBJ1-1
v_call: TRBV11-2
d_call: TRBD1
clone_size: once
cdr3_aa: CASSSNRGGTEAFF
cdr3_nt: TGTGCCAGCAGCTCAAACAGGGGTGGCACTGAAGCTTTCTTT

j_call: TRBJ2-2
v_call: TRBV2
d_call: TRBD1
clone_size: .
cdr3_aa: CASRPGQGTGELFF
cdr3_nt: TGTGCCAGCAGGCCCGGACAGGGTACCGGGGAGCTGTTTTTT

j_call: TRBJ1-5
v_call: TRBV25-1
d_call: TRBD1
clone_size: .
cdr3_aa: CASSESGTGGNQPQHF
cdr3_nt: TGTGCCAGCAGTGAATCCGGGACAGGGGGAAATCAGCCCCAGCATTTT

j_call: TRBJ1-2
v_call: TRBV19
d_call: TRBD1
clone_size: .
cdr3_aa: CASSNRDRVNGYTF
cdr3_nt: TGTGCCAGTAGCAACCGGGACAGGGTTAATGGCTACACCTTC